This T cell receptor beta chain was recorded in a study of graft-versus-host responses after intestinal transplantation. As for this clone: Its specificity is unknown.

Findings and limits, study-wide: Ileal or blood samples showed some GvH clones first, and such clones were also found in recipient marrow.

Sequencing was performed with immunoSEQ multiplex PCR; in TCRdb, only in-frame clones are kept and a portion is missing. The sample lists 74,000 or so clones, 92% occurring once. The length of the CDR3 is 15 residues. The ends lost 5 bases at V and 4 bases at J; junction bases unmatched: 4. Germline-derived CDR1 and CDR2 are MNHEY and SMNVEV (reference sequence). The TCR sequence derives from a human patient who received an intestinal transplant, so some T cells may come from the graft donor. The sample was PBMCs, taken 98 days after intestinal transplantation. The gene calls are TRBV27 and TRBJ2-1; TRBD2 agrees at 11 bases. The CDR3 DNA follows: TGTGCCAGCAGTATGACTAGCGGGATTTACAATGAGCAGTTCTTC. Protein: CASSMTSGIYNEQFF.